This T cell receptor beta chain was recorded in a study of T cells in localized non-small cell lung cancer. As to this clone: Its antigen is still unknown.

Study-level results: Uninvolved nearby lung showed the greatest T cell clonality, exceeding that found in tumor. Longer overall survival accompanied higher blood T cell density. Researchers found a median approximately 57 of the top 100 tumor clones in adjacent lung.

V dropped 3 bases and J dropped 4; count of bases not matched to a gene: 6. The germline CDR1 and CDR2 sequences are SGHNT and YENEEA. CDR3 length: 15 amino acids. Data came from immunoSEQ multiplex PCR; TCRdb stores just in-frame clones and leaves some out. The sample gives 2,700 or so clones, around a quarter of which show up once; about 6.9% is in the top ten. The sequence was collected from a male donor older than 55 with stage II squamous cell lung carcinoma. Here the sequenced sample was lung tumor tissue, taken before any cancer treatment. The genes are TRBV11-3 and TRBJ2-1, with 7 bases lining up with TRBD2. CDR3 DNA sequence: TGTGCCAGCAGCTTCAGCGGGACGATGTACAATGAGCAGTTCTTC. This sequence encodes CASSFSGTMYNEQFF.